Below are 32 T cell receptor beta chains sequenced from a single sample in a study of T cells in localized non-small cell lung cancer. Method: immunoSEQ multiplex PCR; TCRdb's copy keeps in-frame clones and lacks some. There are under 20,000 clones in the sample; about 89% occur only once, and 2.5% to 3% lies in the top ten. Here the sequenced sample was peripheral blood, taken before any cancer treatment. The source of these receptors is a woman aged 35 to 70 with stage I lung adenocarcinoma.

The chain recombines TRBV14 with TRBJ2-5; TRBD2 might be the D (6 bases). CDR1 and CDR2 from the germline V gene are SGHDN and FVKESK. The CDR3 consists of 14 residues. V was pared by 4 bases and J by 3 bases, with 12 bases between. The CDR3 DNA reads TGTGCCAGCAGCCCCAGCGGGTATGAAGAGACCCAGTACTTC. Amino acid sequence: CASSPSGYEETQYF.

This clone was found once. The chain couples TRBV27 to TRBJ1-2; D not resolved. Looked up from germline, CDR1 is MNHEY and CDR2 is SMNVEV (reference sequence). The CDR3 sequence is 13 residues long. Trimming removed 7 bases from V and 0 bases from J, with 9 bases in between. CDR3 in amino acids: CASKSVTNYGYTF. The CDR3 DNA reads as TGTGCCAGCAAGAGCGTTACTAACTATGGCTACACCTTC.

The rearrangement links TRBV28 to TRBJ2-7; no reliable D call. This CDR3 is 13 amino acids long. The germline V gene has CDR1 MDHEN and CDR2 SYDVKM. Trimming took off 5 bases at V and 6 bases at J, with 14 bases between the two ends. CDR3 protein: CASSPFSVGEQYF. DNA of the CDR3: TGTGCCAGCAGTCCCTTTTCGGTGGGCGAGCAGTACTTC. The whole variable domain, remainder taken from reference TRBV28 and TRBJ2-7, is DVKVTQSSRYLVKRTGEKVFLECVQDMDHENMFWYRQDPGLGLRLIYFSYDVKMKEKGDIPEGYSVSREKKERFSLILESASTNQTSMYLCASSPFSVGEQYFGPGTRLTVT.

The chain carries TRBV27 and TRBJ2-5; the match to TRBD2 covers 8 bases. Trimming removed 8 bases from V and 7 bases from J; junction bases left unmatched: 15. Germline values: CDR1 MNHEY, CDR2 SMNVEV (reference sequence). CDR3 length: 15 amino acids. CDR3 sequence (DNA): TGTGCCAGCGCCCAGGGCGGGCGGGAGGCGGGGACCCAGTACTTC. Its protein product is CASAQGGREAGTQYF.

The chain has TRBV30 and TRBJ1-1; 9 nucleotides match TRBD1. Germline CDR1 reads GTSNPN; CDR2 reads SVGIG (reference sequence). The V and J ends lost 5 bases and 2 bases, in that order; junction bases with no gene match: 3. CDR3 size: 13 residues. CDR3 in DNA: TGTGCCTGGTCGGACAGGGGAAACACTGAAGCTTTCTTT. It yields the protein CAWSDRGNTEAFF.

The CDR3 DNA sequence: TGTGCCAGCATCCCGGACAGGGAGAGGGTCTACACCTTC. Translating it yields CASIPDRERVYTF. The chain carries TRBV2 and TRBJ1-2, with 8 bases lining up with TRBD1. There are 13 residues in the CDR3. The germline CDR1 and CDR2 sequences are SNHLY and FYNNEI. The J segment lost 10 bases and the V segment lost 7 bases, leaving 11 bases of the junction unmatched.

This clone turned up a few times. V is TRBV27 and J is TRBJ1-3; TRBD1 is a possible D gene (5 bases). CDR3 length equals 15 residues. V lost 2 bases to trimming and J lost 0 bases, with 8 bases between them. Germline CDR1 reads MNHEY; CDR2 reads SMNVEV (reference sequence). CDR3 sequence: CASSLGANSGNTIYF. The CDR3 coding sequence is TGTGCCAGCAGTTTAGGGGCTAACTCTGGAAACACCATATATTTT.

The CDR3 DNA is TGTGCCAGCAGCGGACCTAGCGGGGTAGAGACCCAGTACTTC. It is translated as CASSGPSGVETQYF. The chain has TRBV9 and TRBJ2-5; 9 nucleotides match TRBD2. The CDR3 length is 14 residues. After removal of 3 bases from V and 4 bases from J, the junction contained 4 bases not matched to a gene. Germline values: CDR1 SGDLS, CDR2 YYNGEE.

V gene TRBV18 combines with J gene TRBJ2-5, with unresolved D. The CDR3 contains 13 residues. V lost 0 bases and J lost 1, with 3 bases in between. CDR1 and CDR2 from the germline V gene are KGHSH and LQKENI. This CDR3 reads CASSPPVQETQYF. The CDR3, as DNA: TGTGCCAGCTCACCACCGGTCCAAGAGACCCAGTACTTC.

The gene calls are TRBV5-1 and TRBJ2-7; 15 nucleotides match TRBD2. Trimming took 4 bases from V and 4 from J; bases not matched to a gene: 3. The CDR3 is 15 residues long. The germline V gene encodes CDR1 SGHRS and CDR2 YFSETQ. CDR3 sequence: CASSPGLAGGYEQYF. CDR3 sequence (DNA): TGCGCCAGCAGCCCGGGACTAGCGGGGGGATACGAGCAGTACTTC.

This clone was seen once. The rearrangement links TRBV15 to TRBJ2-3; perhaps TRBD2 as D (6 bases). V was clipped by 0 bases and J by 3 bases, with 10 bases between them. Per germline, CDR1 LNHNV and CDR2 YYDKDF (reference sequence). CDR3 length: 15 residues. Here the CDR3 DNA reads TGTGCCACCAGCAGAGATGGCCTAGCGACAGATACGCAGTATTTT. Its protein is CATSRDGLATDTQYF. Supplemented by reference TRBV15 and TRBJ2-3, the full variable domain reads DAMVIQNPRYQVTQFGKPVTLSCSQTLNHNVMYWYQQKSSQAPKLLFHYYDKDFNNEADTPDNFQSRRPNTSFCFLDIRSPGLGDTAMYLCATSRDGLATDTQYFGPGTRLTVL.

The chain employs TRBV5-5 and TRBJ2-7; 7 bases map to TRBD2. The V gene's germline CDR1 is SGHKS and CDR2 YYEKEE (reference sequence). The CDR3 is made up of 14 amino acids. The trim removed 1 base at V and 5 bases at J, leaving 6 bases unmatched. The CDR3 loop is CASSLMGGEDEQYF. The DNA for the CDR3 is TGTGCCAGCAGCTTGATGGGAGGGGAGGACGAGCAGTACTTC. Based on the CDR3 plus reference TRBV5-5 and TRBJ2-7, the full variable domain is DAGVTQSPTHLIKTRGQQVTLRCSPISGHKSVSWYQQVLGQGPQFIFQYYEKEERGRGNFPDRFSARQFPNYSSELNVNALLLGDSALYLCASSLMGGEDEQYFGPGTRLTVT.

This clone was seen only once. The V gene is TRBV2, the J gene TRBJ2-7; perhaps TRBD2 as D (5 bases). Germline values: CDR1 SNHLY, CDR2 FYNNEI. The CDR3 sequence is 14 residues long. V lost 5 bases, J lost 7 bases, and 18 bases lay in between. This CDR3 is CASSPSPPSREQYF. The DNA for the CDR3 is TGTGCCAGCAGTCCTAGCCCCCCTTCACGGGAGCAGTACTTC. Variable domain in full (rest from reference TRBV2 and TRBJ2-7): EPEVTQTPSHQVTQMGQEVILRCVPISNHLYFYWYRQILGQKVEFLVSFYNNEISEKSEIFDDQFSVERPDGSNFTLKIRSTKLEDSAMYFCASSPSPPSREQYFGPGTRLTVT.

This rearrangement joins TRBV4-3 to TRBJ2-2, with D unresolved. Trimming stripped 0 bases from V and 1 base from J, with 9 bases between. The V gene's germline CDR1 is LGHNA and CDR2 YSLEER. The CDR3 spans 16 residues. The CDR3 bases are TGCGCCAGCAGCCAAGATCGGGCAGGGAACACCGGGGAGCTGTTTTTT. Protein sequence: CASSQDRAGNTGELFF.

About this clone: Other DNA sequences in this sample translate to the same CDR3. V usage is TRBV19 and J usage is TRBJ2-3, with TRBD2 matching over 7 bases. Germline V gene sequence: CDR1 LNHDA, CDR2 SQIVND (reference sequence). The CDR3 covers 14 residues. Trimming took 1 base from V and 3 from J; bases not matched to a gene: 1. For the CDR3, the DNA is TGTGCCAGTAGTATAGCCGGGGGGACAGATACGCAGTATTTT. This codes for CASSIAGGTDTQYF.

The genes are TRBV9 and TRBJ1-1; D ambiguous. V was pared by 1 base and J by 1 base, with 8 bases between. Germline CDR1 reads SGDLS; CDR2 reads YYNGEE. The CDR3 extends over 14 amino acids. Here the CDR3 reads CASSVSTSNTEAFF. The CDR3 DNA sequence: TGTGCCAGCAGCGTATCGACTTCGAACACTGAAGCTTTCTTT. The complete variable domain, with remaining parts taken from reference TRBV9 and TRBJ1-1, reads DSGVTQTPKHLITATGQRVTLRCSPRSGDLSVYWYQQSLDQGLQFLIQYYNGEERAKGNILERFSAQQFPDLHSELNLSSLELGDSALYFCASSVSTSNTEAFFGQGTRLTVV.

The gene calls are TRBV5-1 and TRBJ2-1; 10 nucleotides match TRBD1. This CDR3 spans 15 amino acids. Trimming cost V 3 bases and J 10 bases; bases outside gene matches: 10. The germline V gene encodes CDR1 SGHRS and CDR2 YFSETQ. DNA of the CDR3: TGCGCCAGCAGCTCTAATGCCGGGACAGGGGAAGAGCAGTTCTTC. Encoded protein: CASSSNAGTGEEQFF.

This clone was picked up one time. The rearrangement links TRBV28 to TRBJ1-3; 9 positions agree with TRBD1. CDR1 is MDHEN, CDR2 SYDVKM, per germline. The CDR3 loop spans 14 amino acids. The ends lost 5 bases at V and 4 bases at J; junction bases unmatched: 3. CDR3 bases: TGTGCCAGCAGTACAGGGACAGGGGGAAACACCATATATTTT. Translation: CASSTGTGGNTIYF.

This clone has only one observation. The chain uses TRBV15 and TRBJ2-7, with TRBD1 matching 9 bases. Germline V CDR1 and CDR2: LNHNV, YYDKDF (reference sequence). This CDR3 is 15 amino acids long. V shed 3 bases and J 0 bases; nucleotides not matched to a gene: 3. The CDR3 spells CATSSRDRDSYEQYF. The CDR3 DNA reads as TGTGCCACCAGCAGCCGGGACAGGGACTCCTACGAGCAGTACTTC.

The gene calls are TRBV14 and TRBJ1-6; D ambiguous. Trimming removed 2 bases at V and 9 bases at J, with 11 bases between. CDR3 size: 14 residues. Germline V lookup: CDR1 SGHDN, CDR2 FVKESK. The CDR3 region is CASSQRRTGSPLHF. The CDR3 DNA sequence: TGTGCCAGCAGCCAACGGCGGACTGGTTCACCCCTCCACTTT. The variable domain in full, with the rest retrieved from reference TRBV14 and TRBJ1-6, is EAGVTQFPSHSVIEKGQTVTLRCDPISGHDNLYWYRRVMGKEIKFLLHFVKESKQDESGMPNNRFLAERTGGTYSTLKVQPAELEDSGVYFCASSQRRTGSPLHFGNGTRLTVT.

The rearrangement links TRBV4-2 to TRBJ2-5, with D possibly TRBD2 on 5 matching bases. The length of the CDR3 is 14 residues. Trimming stripped 0 bases from V and 4 bases from J, with 9 bases between. Germline V gene lookup returns CDR1 LGHNA and CDR2 YNFKEQ. In DNA form, the CDR3 reads TGTGCCAGCAGCCAAGAAAGGACTGGAGAGACCCAGTACTTC. Protein: CASSQERTGETQYF.

This clone was seen only a few times. The chain employs TRBV29-1 and TRBJ1-4; no firm D call. V dropped 5 bases and J dropped 3 bases, with 7 bases sitting between them. In germline, CDR1 is SQVTM, CDR2 ANQGSEA. This CDR3 is 12 amino acids long. CDR3 sequence (DNA): TGCAGCGTTCAGCATTCTAATGAAAAACTGTTTTTT. The encoded protein is CSVQHSNEKLFF.

This clone has just a few counts. The V gene is TRBV6-4, the J gene TRBJ2-1; the match to TRBD2 covers 7 bases. V gave up 4 bases and J gave up 6 bases; unmatched junction bases: 9. In germline, CDR1 is MRHNA, CDR2 SNTAGT. This CDR3 has 15 amino acids. The CDR3 coding sequence is TGTGCCAGCAGTGCAGGTTTGGGAGGGTCCAATGAGCAGTTCTTC. Its translation is CASSAGLGGSNEQFF.

The rearrangement joins TRBV27 to TRBJ2-1, with D possibly called TRBD1 or TRBD2 (5 bases each). The CDR3 is 11 amino acids. Between the trimmed V and J ends, which lost 8 bases and 5 bases, there was a span of 7 bases. From germline, CDR1 is MNHEY and CDR2 SMNVEV (reference sequence). CDR3 sequence: CASGGNNEQFF. The CDR3, as DNA: TGTGCCAGCGGGGGAAACAATGAGCAGTTCTTC.

This clone was seen a few times. The DNA of the CDR3 is TGTGCCAGCAGCTCAGCGGGAGGATCTTCCTACAATGAGCAGTTCTTC. Translating it yields CASSSAGGSSYNEQFF. This chain uses TRBV6-6 with TRBJ2-1; 9 bases fit TRBD2. V lost 6 bases to trimming and J lost 1 base; unmatched junction nucleotides: 7. This CDR3 spans 16 amino acids. The germline CDR1 and CDR2 sequences are MNHNY and SVGAGI (reference sequence).

The rearrangement joins TRBV23-1 to TRBJ2-2; possibly TRBD1 or TRBD2 for D (5 bases each). TRBV23-1 is labeled an ORF, and its function is uncertain. The CDR3 is 13 residues long. Trimming removed 6 bases at V and 8 bases at J, with 13 bases between. In DNA, the CDR3 is TGCGCCAGCAGCGGGACCCCCGCTGGGGAGCTGTTTTTT. Protein product: CASSGTPAGELFF.

This chain connects TRBV9 to TRBJ1-3; D is possibly TRBD1 (6 bases). The germline V gene encodes CDR1 SGDLS and CDR2 YYNGEE. With 0 bases removed from V and 3 bases from J, the gap between germline ends came to 16 bases. This CDR3 is 17 amino acids long. CDR3 in amino acids: CASSVAQGGRGGNTIYF. The CDR3 nucleotides are TGTGCCAGCAGCGTAGCCCAAGGGGGGAGAGGTGGAAACACCATATATTTT.

This chain joins TRBV5-4 and TRBJ1-2; D possibly corresponds to TRBD1 (6 bases). The CDR3 consists of 13 residues. Germline V gives CDR1 SGHNT, CDR2 YYREEE (reference sequence). Trimming shortened V by 4 bases and J by 4 bases, and 11 bases separated the two germline ends. In DNA, the CDR3 is TGTGCCAGCAGCCCCGAAGGGGGCTATGGCTACACCTTC. Amino acid sequence: CASSPEGGYGYTF.

The chain employs TRBV4-2 and TRBJ1-1; no clear D. Germline values: CDR1 LGHNA, CDR2 YNFKEQ. V was pared by 4 bases and J by 1 base, with 10 bases between. The CDR3 runs 14 residues. The CDR3 coding sequence is TGTGCCAGCAGCCCTACGATCGAGAACACTGAAGCTTTCTTT. As protein: CASSPTIENTEAFF.

This chain uses TRBV27 with TRBJ2-7; D tentatively reads TRBD1 or TRBD2 (5 bases each). The V gene lost 6 bases and the J gene lost 3 bases, with 15 bases spanning the gap. The CDR3 has 14 residues. The germline V gene encodes CDR1 MNHEY and CDR2 SMNVEV (reference sequence). CDR3: CASRFQGEGYEQYF. CDR3 coding DNA: TGTGCCAGCAGATTTCAGGGCGAGGGCTACGAGCAGTACTTC.

This sequence joins TRBV6-5 and TRBJ2-7, with TRBD2 matching over 9 bases. The trim removed 0 bases at V and 2 bases at J, leaving 5 bases unmatched. This CDR3 spans 16 amino acids. The germline V gene encodes CDR1 MNHEY and CDR2 SVGAGI. In DNA form, the CDR3 reads TGTGCCAGCAGTTACTCGAGCGGGAGGCTCACCTACGAGCAGTACTTC. Its protein is CASSYSSGRLTYEQYF.

This chain links TRBV6-5 with TRBJ2-7; D might be TRBD1 or TRBD2, each matching 5 bases. The CDR3 totals 14 residues. The germline V gene has CDR1 MNHEY and CDR2 SVGAGI. V lost 5 bases and J lost 0, with 11 bases in between. In DNA form, the CDR3 reads TGTGCCAGCAGTCGGGACCCCAGCTCCTACGAGCAGTACTTC. Translated, it gives CASSRDPSSYEQYF.